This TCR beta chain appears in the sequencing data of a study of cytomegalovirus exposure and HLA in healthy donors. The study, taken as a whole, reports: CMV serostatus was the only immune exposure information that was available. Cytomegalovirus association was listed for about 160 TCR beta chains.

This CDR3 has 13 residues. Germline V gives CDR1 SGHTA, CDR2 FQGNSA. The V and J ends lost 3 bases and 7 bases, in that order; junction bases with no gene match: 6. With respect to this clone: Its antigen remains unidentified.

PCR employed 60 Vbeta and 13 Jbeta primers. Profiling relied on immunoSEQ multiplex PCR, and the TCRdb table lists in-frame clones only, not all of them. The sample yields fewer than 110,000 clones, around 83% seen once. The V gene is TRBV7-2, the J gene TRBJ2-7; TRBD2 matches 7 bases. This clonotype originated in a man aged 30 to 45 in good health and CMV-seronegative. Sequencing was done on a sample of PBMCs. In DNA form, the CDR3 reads TGTGCCAGCAGCTTTGGACTAGTGAGGGAGCAGTACTTC. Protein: CASSFGLVREQYF.